The rows below give T cell receptor beta chains drawn from one sample of a study of response to subunit inactivated influenza vaccine. TCRdb re-called the RT-PCR reads through MiXCR, storing one row per CDR3 protein. The data hold some 800,000 distinct CDR3 sequences, with 21% observed a single time. Sequenced here: PBMCs from blood, sampled about 5 days after vaccination. The receptors derive from a middle-aged man who received an inactivated influenza vaccine. Both conserved end residues are trimmed from each CDR3. Clone size is shown for a subset of rows, as once, few, many or a class of expanded clone.

v_call	j_call	clone_size	cdr3_aa
TRBV4-2	TRBJ2-7	few	ASSQPPPSGPYEQY
TRBV20-1	TRBJ2-1	.	SAQQGAIGNEQF
TRBV5-1	TRBJ1-6	few	ASSLGPGDNSPLH
TRBV7-2	TRBJ2-7	.	ASSLSGGRTSEQY
TRBV7-2	TRBJ2-7	many	ASSLALQYEQY
TRBV7-2	TRBJ1-1	.	ASSLQQGMTEAF
TRBV5-5	TRBJ2-5	few	ASSLRPGPQETQY
TRBV7-9	TRBJ2-1	few	ASSLGAGGPVEQF
TRBV20-1	TRBJ1-4	.	SAARRDRVNEKLF
TRBV7-2	TRBJ2-7	few	ASTPMGGDSYEQY
TRBV10-3	TRBJ2-7	.	AISESNLAAGNEQY
TRBV5-1	TRBJ2-7	.	ASSFHMGGAAYEQY
TRBV6-6	TRBJ2-7	.	ASSYLASGGYEQY
TRBV4-2	TRBJ2-3	.	ASSRRTGSRGEDTQY
TRBV4-2	TRBJ2-7	.	ASSQDPPGRGTYEQY
TRBV6-5	TRBJ1-5	.	ASSSSPSGSGNQPQH
TRBV10-3	TRBJ2-1	.	AISGAFEVAGVENEQF
TRBV10-3	TRBJ2-1	few	AISESWERYEQF
TRBV29-1	TRBJ1-1	few	SAGRTEAF
TRBV10-1	TRBJ2-3	.	ASPRTDTQY
TRBV12-3/TRBV12-4	TRBJ2-1	.	ASSFRLAGGSYNEQF
TRBV7-3	TRBJ2-2	once	ASSKRLAGANTGELF
TRBV14	TRBJ2-1	.	ASSQTVGGEQF
TRBV7-3	TRBJ1-2	.	ASSSTSPGQLQMYGYT
TRBV20-1	TRBJ2-5	.	SAREGQGMGQETQY
TRBV12-3/TRBV12-4	TRBJ2-7	few	ASSFAGVPYEQY
TRBV12-3/TRBV12-4	TRBJ1-6	.	ASSLSGQVVH
TRBV7-2	TRBJ2-3	.	ASSFDRNTQY
TRBV9	TRBJ2-2	.	ASSVVVGGANTGELF
TRBV10-3	TRBJ2-1	.	AISESRLYNEQF
TRBV6-1	TRBJ1-5	.	ASRSGGGNQPQH
TRBV5-1	TRBJ2-7	.	ASSEDNAYEQY
TRBV5-1	TRBJ2-1	few	ASSVWASGGYNEQF
TRBV15	TRBJ2-5	.	ATSGSKREGTETQY
TRBV6-5	TRBJ2-2	.	ASSYSWRGENTGELF
TRBV20-1	TRBJ2-7	few	SARLAGEYEQY
TRBV4-2	TRBJ2-7	once	ASSIRLAGGGEQY
TRBV18	TRBJ2-1	.	ASSPASGRDDNEQF
TRBV5-1	TRBJ2-1	few	ASSPGRGPSGSNEQF
TRBV12-3/TRBV12-4	TRBJ2-7	many	ASSLRLAGVGEQY
TRBV10-3	TRBJ2-7	.	AISTSASYEQY
TRBV20-1	TRBJ2-3	few	SATPPGQETQY
TRBV12-3/TRBV12-4	TRBJ1-5	many	ASSDGNQPQH
TRBV29-1	TRBJ2-7	few	SVLDRGYEQY
TRBV18	TRBJ2-7	.	ASSPPARRYEQY
TRBV7-2	TRBJ1-6	.	ASSSGISGSPLH
TRBV9	TRBJ2-1	few	ASSPWASSYNEQF
TRBV6-1	TRBJ2-5	.	ASSVALAPETQY